These 31 T cell receptor beta chains were sequenced from one sample in a study of blood T cell repertoires in COVID-19. This table comes from immunoSEQ multiplex PCR, and its TCRdb copy is limited to in-frame clones, with some not included. The repertoire holds roughly 74,000 clones, with just over 85% as singletons. Sequencing was carried out using peripheral blood. Receptors originate from a woman at least 80 years old with active or convalescent COVID-19.

V and J are TRBV2 and TRBJ1-2; TRBD1 is a possible D gene (6 bases). This CDR3 is 14 amino acids long. Trimming cost V 4 bases and J 2 bases, with 11 bases left between them. Germline V gene lookup returns CDR1 SNHLY and CDR2 FYNNEI. CDR3 region: CASSVRTENYGYTF. In nucleotides, the CDR3 is TGTGCCAGCAGTGTCCGGACAGAAAACTATGGCTACACCTTC.

The J gene is TRBJ2-7, the V gene TRBV18; 10 bases fit TRBD1. Trimming removed 3 bases from V and 6 bases from J; junction bases left unmatched: 11. Germline V gene sequence: CDR1 KGHSH, CDR2 LQKENI. This CDR3 contains 16 residues. In DNA form, the CDR3 reads TGTGCCAGCTCACCCTCCTTACCGGGACAGGGGTCCGAGCAGTACTTC. It translates to CASSPSLPGQGSEQYF.

This clone appeared a single time. The gene calls are TRBV11-2 and TRBJ2-2; no clear D gene. Between the trimmed V and J ends, which lost 0 bases and 4 bases, there was a span of 6 bases. This CDR3 has 14 residues. Germline CDR1 SGHAT, CDR2 FQNNGV. Here the CDR3 reads CASSLDPGTGELFF. For the CDR3, the DNA is TGTGCCAGCAGCTTAGATCCGGGCACCGGGGAGCTGTTTTTT.

This clone occurred once. The rearrangement uses TRBV7-2 and TRBJ2-5; no clear D gene. The CDR3 runs to 13 residues. The germline CDR1 and CDR2 sequences are SGHTA and FQGNSA. V lost 5 bases, J lost 5 bases, and 12 bases lay in between. The chain's CDR3 is CASSARPGETQYF. The CDR3 DNA sequence: TGTGCCAGCAGCGCCCGACCCGGGGAGACCCAGTACTTC.

The gene calls are TRBV5-6 and TRBJ1-4, with D possibly TRBD1 on 6 matching bases. V was cut by 0 bases and J by 8 bases, with 11 bases left in between. There are 14 residues in the CDR3. The germline CDR1 and CDR2 sequences are SGHDT and YYEEEE. CDR3 protein: CASSLVQGEEKLFF. In DNA form, the CDR3 reads TGTGCCAGCAGCTTGGTACAGGGAGAGGAAAAACTGTTTTTT. Using reference TRBV5-6 and TRBJ1-4 for the parts outside the CDR3, the full variable domain is DAGVTQSPTHLIKTRGQQVTLRCSPKSGHDTVSWYQQALGQGPQFIFQYYEEEERQRGNFPDRFSGHQFPNYSSELNVNALLLGDSALYLCASSLVQGEEKLFFGSGTQLSVL.

The sample holds one count of this clone. The V call is TRBV6-2 or TRBV6-3, the J call TRBJ2-3, with unresolved D. V was clipped by 6 bases and J by 2 bases, with 15 bases between them. Germline CDR1 MNHEY, CDR2 SVGEGT. This CDR3 contains 15 residues. CDR3 nucleotides: TGTGCCAGCAGCCCTGCCTTTCGGTACACAGATACGCAGTATTTT. It encodes CASSPAFRYTDTQYF.

V usage is TRBV7-6 and J usage is TRBJ2-7; 7 bases fit TRBD2. CDR1 SGHVS and CDR2 FNYEAQ come from the germline V gene. The V and J ends lost 4 bases and 0 bases, in that order; junction bases with no gene match: 6. CDR3 length: 15 residues. The CDR3 loop reads CASSYGLGSSYEQYF. The CDR3 region has the DNA TGTGCCAGCAGCTACGGACTAGGAAGCTCCTACGAGCAGTACTTC. The entire variable domain, with the rest obtained from reference TRBV7-6 and TRBJ2-7, is as follows: GAGVSQSPRYKVTKRGQDVALRCDPISGHVSLYWYRQALGQGPEFLTYFNYEAQQDKSGLPNDRFSAERPEGSISTLTIQRTEQRDSAMYRCASSYGLGSSYEQYFGPGTRLTVT.

This chain uses TRBV11-2 with TRBJ1-1; D is uncertain. The CDR3 has 11 amino acids. V lost 2 bases, J lost 6 bases, and 4 bases lay in between. The V gene's germline CDR1 is SGHAT and CDR2 FQNNGV. The DNA of the CDR3 is TGTGCCAGCAGCTTATTATCTGAAGCTTTCTTT. Translation gives CASSLLSEAFF.

The chain joins TRBV6-2 or TRBV6-3 to TRBJ2-5; 9 bases fit TRBD1. The CDR3 spans 16 residues. The germline CDR1 and CDR2 sequences are MNHEY and SVGEGT. V was clipped by 3 bases and J by 5 bases; unmatched bases: 10. CDR3 amino acids: CASSYRRTGVGETQYF. DNA for the CDR3: TGTGCCAGCAGTTATCGGAGGACAGGGGTCGGGGAGACCCAGTACTTC.

DNA for the CDR3: TGTGCCAGCAGCACCGGACAGGGGAGGGACACTGAAGCTTTCTTT. Residues: CASSTGQGRDTEAFF. The chain has TRBV11-3 and TRBJ1-1; 9 bases align to TRBD1. Losses at the gene ends were 5 bases for V and 3 bases for J; bases not matched to a gene: 7. The CDR3 consists of 15 residues. Germline-derived CDR1 and CDR2 are SGHNT and YENEEA.

The genes are TRBV12-5 and TRBJ2-1; 16 nucleotides align to TRBD2. Germline V gene data show CDR1 as LGHNT and CDR2 as FRNRAP. This CDR3 is 22 amino acids long. V shed 2 bases, J shed 0 bases, and the junction held 13 bases outside the gene matches. Here the CDR3 DNA reads TGTGCTAGTGGTTTGTTACCCTCTTCGGGACTAGCGGGAGGGAGCTCCTACAATGAGCAGTTCTTC. Its protein is CASGLLPSSGLAGGSSYNEQFF.

This clone appeared a single time. The gene calls are TRBV11-2 and TRBJ2-7, with D tentatively TRBD2 (6 bases). Germline CDR1 reads SGHAT; CDR2 reads FQNNGV. V was clipped by 1 base and J by 2 bases, with 9 bases between them. This CDR3 is 14 amino acids long. Here the CDR3 reads CASSLVGGAYEQYF. CDR3 sequence (DNA): TGTGCCAGCAGCTTAGTCGGGGGTGCCTACGAGCAGTACTTC.

V usage is TRBV19 and J usage is TRBJ1-1; D ambiguous. V lost 3 bases to trimming and J lost 6 bases, with 14 bases between them. This CDR3 comprises 14 residues. Germline loops: CDR1 LNHDA, CDR2 SQIVND (reference sequence). CDR3 bases: TGTGCCAGTAGTATCCACAAGCGGAAGGCTGAAGCTTTCTTT. It specifies CASSIHKRKAEAFF.

In its sample, this clone was seen once. This chain links TRBV19 with TRBJ2-2; TRBD1 matches 7 bases. V was pared by 7 bases and J by 2 bases, with 10 bases of the junction left unmatched. The CDR3 is 16 residues long. The V gene's germline CDR1 is LNHDA and CDR2 SQIVND (reference sequence). The CDR3 protein is CASTPPGTANTGELFF. The CDR3 DNA is TGTGCCAGTACCCCCCCAGGGACAGCCAACACCGGGGAGCTGTTTTTT.

The chain recombines TRBV6-5 with TRBJ2-1; TRBD1 might be the D (6 bases). Germline V gene data show CDR1 as MNHEY and CDR2 as SVGAGI. The V gene lost 6 bases and the J gene lost 7 bases, with 10 bases spanning the gap. The CDR3 totals 12 residues. The CDR3 DNA sequence: TGTGCCAGCAGACCTAGGGGGAATGAGCAGTTCTTC. It is translated as CASRPRGNEQFF.

The chain recombines TRBV5-1 with TRBJ1-1; 8 bases match TRBD1. The V gene end was trimmed by 5 bases and the J gene end by 8 bases; junction bases not matched to a gene: 5. CDR1 and CDR2 from the germline V gene are SGHRS and YFSETQ. This CDR3 is built from 12 residues. The CDR3 nucleotides read TGCGCCAGCAGATCTGGACAGGGCGAAGCTTTCTTT. Translated, it gives CASRSGQGEAFF.

The gene calls are TRBV5-4 and TRBJ1-1, with D possibly matching TRBD1 (6 bases). In germline, CDR1 is SGHNT, CDR2 YYREEE (reference sequence). The CDR3 sequence is 15 residues long. V lost 6 bases and J lost 1, with 16 bases in between. This chain's CDR3 is CASTILTGANTEAFF. CDR3 bases: TGTGCCAGCACTATCTTGACAGGAGCGAACACTGAAGCTTTCTTT.

This clone has only one observation. The chain combines TRBV7-9 with TRBJ2-1; TRBD1 aligns across 8 bases. Germline assignment: CDR1 SEHNR and CDR2 FQNEAQ (reference sequence). V was clipped by 4 bases and J by 4 bases; unmatched bases: 9. The CDR3 has 16 residues. The CDR3 sequence is CASSSWTGRGYNEQFF. CDR3 nucleotide sequence: TGTGCCAGCAGCTCCTGGACAGGGCGAGGATACAATGAGCAGTTCTTC. The variable domain in full, with the rest retrieved from reference TRBV7-9 and TRBJ2-1, is DTGVSQNPRHKITKRGQNVTFRCDPISEHNRLYWYRQTLGQGPEFLTYFQNEAQLEKSRLLSDRFSAERPKGSFSTLEIQRTEQGDSAMYLCASSSWTGRGYNEQFFGPGTRLTVL.

CDR3 in amino acids: CASSATDRQAGYTF. DNA of the CDR3: TGCGCCAGCAGCGCAACCGATAGACAGGCCGGCTACACCTTC. The chain is built from TRBV5-1 and TRBJ1-2, with D tentatively TRBD1 (6 bases). V lost 4 bases to trimming and J lost 8 bases, with 18 bases between them. Germline-derived CDR1 and CDR2 are SGHRS and YFSETQ. CDR3 length equals 14 residues.

This chain uses TRBV2 with TRBJ2-2; 7 positions agree with TRBD2. CDR3 length: 16 amino acids. J gave up 2 bases and V 2 bases, and 5 bases lay outside the gene matches. CDR1 is SNHLY and CDR2 is FYNNEI in the germline V gene. The CDR3 region is CASSESLAANTGELFF. The CDR3 nucleotides read TGTGCCAGCAGTGAAAGTCTAGCGGCAAACACCGGGGAGCTGTTTTTT. The entire variable domain, with the rest obtained from reference TRBV2 and TRBJ2-2, is as follows: EPEVTQTPSHQVTQMGQEVILRCVPISNHLYFYWYRQILGQKVEFLVSFYNNEISEKSEIFDDQFSVERPDGSNFTLKIRSTKLEDSAMYFCASSESLAANTGELFFGEGSRLTVL.

The chain joins TRBV18 to TRBJ1-3; D not certain. Deletions cut 2 bases from V and 0 bases from J, with 14 bases between. The germline V gene encodes CDR1 KGHSH and CDR2 LQKENI. This CDR3 is 17 amino acids long. The CDR3 protein is CASSPSPMASSGNTIYF. The CDR3 DNA is TGTGCCAGCTCACCATCCCCCATGGCCTCCTCTGGAAACACCATATATTTT.

This clone was counted a few times. CDR3 loop: CASSEGLAGGPDEQFF. In DNA, the CDR3 is TGCGCCAGCAGCGAAGGACTAGCGGGAGGGCCGGATGAGCAGTTCTTC. This chain connects TRBV4-3 to TRBJ2-1; 15 nucleotides match TRBD2. Trimming took 5 bases from V and 8 from J; bases not matched to a gene: 7. Germline V gene data show CDR1 as LGHNA and CDR2 as YSLEER. This CDR3 has 16 amino acids.

The chain has TRBV18 and TRBJ1-1; D may be TRBD1 (6 bases). Germline CDR1 KGHSH, CDR2 LQKENI. This CDR3 spans 13 amino acids. Trimming stripped 5 bases from V and 8 bases from J, with 15 bases between. As DNA, the CDR3 is TGTGCCAGCTCAGAGCTCAGGGGAGGGGAAGCTTTCTTT. It translates to CASSELRGGEAFF.

CDR3 loop: CASSPSRSGVVNTGELFF. DNA of the CDR3: TGTGCCAGCAGCCCCTCCCGGTCCGGGGTCGTGAACACCGGGGAGCTGTTTTTT. V usage is TRBV13 and J usage is TRBJ2-2; D may be TRBD2 (5 bases). Trimming removed 5 bases from V and 1 base from J, with 20 bases in between. Germline loops: CDR1 PRHDT, CDR2 FYEKMQ (reference sequence). This CDR3 comprises 18 residues.

The gene calls are TRBV2 and TRBJ1-6; D ambiguous. The CDR3 extends over 16 amino acids. V lost 6 bases to trimming and J lost 0 bases, with 12 bases between them. Germline V gene sequence: CDR1 SNHLY, CDR2 FYNNEI. CDR3 loop: CASRGRESSYNSPLHF. The CDR3 DNA reads as TGTGCCAGCAGGGGCAGAGAAAGCTCCTATAATTCACCCCTCCACTTT. Full variable domain (missing parts from reference TRBV2 and TRBJ1-6): EPEVTQTPSHQVTQMGQEVILRCVPISNHLYFYWYRQILGQKVEFLVSFYNNEISEKSEIFDDQFSVERPDGSNFTLKIRSTKLEDSAMYFCASRGRESSYNSPLHFGNGTRLTVT.

The chain combines TRBV9 with TRBJ2-1; the match to TRBD2 covers 7 bases. The V and J ends lost 3 bases and 2 bases, in that order; junction bases with no gene match: 5. The CDR3 sequence is 15 residues long. The germline V gene has CDR1 SGDLS and CDR2 YYNGEE. The DNA of the CDR3 is TGTGCCAGCAGCGCAACTAGCGCGACCTACAATGAGCAGTTCTTC. As protein: CASSATSATYNEQFF.

The sample holds one count of this clone. The chain uses TRBV3-1 (or the pseudogene TRBV3-2) and TRBJ1-2; D possibly corresponds to TRBD1 (5 bases). The CDR3 is made up of 16 amino acids. Trimming stripped 0 bases from V and 2 bases from J, with 13 bases between. Germline lookup yields CDR1 LGHDT and CDR2 YNNKEL (reference sequence). This CDR3 is CASSQESRYRNYGYTF. The CDR3 nucleotides are TGTGCCAGCAGCCAAGAGAGTCGTTACAGGAACTATGGCTACACCTTC.

This sequence joins TRBV7-9 and TRBJ2-2; TRBD2 aligns across 8 bases. This CDR3 contains 15 residues. V shed 7 bases, J shed 9 bases, and the junction held 13 bases outside the gene matches. The germline CDR1 and CDR2 sequences are SEHNR and FQNEAQ (reference sequence). CDR3 residues: CASTTSGGGVRELFF. CDR3 DNA: TGTGCCAGCACCACCAGCGGGGGTGGCGTGAGGGAGCTGTTTTTT.

The chain has TRBV3-1 (or the pseudogene TRBV3-2) and TRBJ2-3, with D uncertain. Germline V gene data show CDR1 as LGHDT and CDR2 as YNNKEL (reference sequence). This CDR3 has 17 residues. V shed 1 base and J shed 2 bases, with 16 bases lying between them. For the CDR3, the DNA is TGTGCCAGCAGCCAAGCCGACGTGCGGTTTTTCACAGATACGCAGTATTTT. Translating it yields CASSQADVRFFTDTQYF.

The chain couples TRBV18 to TRBJ2-1, with 11 bases aligning to TRBD2. Losses at the gene ends were 6 bases for V and 5 bases for J; bases not matched to a gene: 3. The CDR3 extends over 14 amino acids. Germline CDR1 and CDR2: KGHSH and LQKENI. The CDR3 sequence: CASSSTSGDNEQFF. The CDR3 DNA reads TGTGCCAGCTCTTCGACTAGCGGGGACAATGAGCAGTTCTTC.

This chain connects TRBV5-4 to TRBJ1-2; 8 bases fit TRBD1. Germline CDR1 reads SGHNT; CDR2 reads YYREEE (reference sequence). The V and J ends lost 3 bases and 9 bases, in that order; junction bases with no gene match: 10. The CDR3 runs 14 residues. The CDR3 DNA follows: TGTGCCAGCAGCTCCCAGGGGGCAGGCAAGAGCTACACCTTC. Translation: CASSSQGAGKSYTF.